This T cell receptor (beta chain) was obtained from a study of blood T cell repertoires in COVID-19. The CDR3 sequence is 15 residues long. V was shortened by 1 base and J by 5 bases, with 15 bases between the two germline ends. Germline assignment: CDR1 SGHRS and CDR2 YFSETQ. The assay was immunoSEQ multiplex PCR, and TCRdb's table has in-frame clones only and misses some. This sample carries some 180,000 clones, roughly 90% of them seen once, and the ten largest clones take 15% to 20%. Followed over time, Seattle patients had been enrolled while infection was active. This TCR was sampled from a man between 45 and 60 years old with COVID-19, enrolled during active disease. The sequenced material came from peripheral blood. The V gene is TRBV5-1, the J gene TRBJ1-2, with D maybe TRBD1 (6 bases). DNA of the CDR3: TGCGCCAGCAGCTTGATAAGGAATCAGGGGTATGGCTACACCTTC. Residues: CASSLIRNQGYGYTF.